Following are 18 T cell receptor beta chains from one sample sequenced in a study of blood T cell repertoires in COVID-19. Using immunoSEQ multiplex PCR, the repertoire was profiled, and TCRdb retains in-frame clones only, with some absent. The table lists around 86,000 clones, roughly 86% of them singletons, with approximately 7.4% in the top ten. Sequencing used peripheral blood. Receptors were obtained from a human donor with acute or convalescent COVID-19. The donor label of this sample is uncertain.

The J gene is TRBJ1-1, the V gene TRBV6-2 or TRBV6-3; 10 nucleotides align to TRBD1. CDR3 length: 16 residues. J gave up 2 bases and V 0 bases, and 3 bases lay outside the gene matches. Germline loops: CDR1 MNHEY, CDR2 SVGEGT. The CDR3 DNA sequence: TGTGCCAGCAGTTACTCTGGGACAGGGGTAAACACTGAAGCTTTCTTT. Translation gives CASSYSGTGVNTEAFF.

The rearrangement joins TRBV11-2 to TRBJ2-3, with D tentatively TRBD1 (5 bases). The CDR3 contains 14 residues. With 4 bases removed from V and 10 bases from J, the gap between germline ends came to 18 bases. CDR1 and CDR2 (germline): SGHAT, FQNNGV. Here the CDR3 reads CASSSVIGAPPQYF. CDR3 coding DNA: TGTGCCAGCAGCTCAGTCATAGGGGCCCCACCGCAGTATTTT.

CDR3 bases: TGTGCCAGCACGCGGTCCCAAGAGACCCAGTACTTC. It translates to CASTRSQETQYF. The genes are TRBV28 and TRBJ2-5, with D hard to call. The CDR3 spans 12 residues. Trimming shortened V by 7 bases and J by 1 base, and 7 bases separated the two germline ends. Germline V lookup: CDR1 MDHEN, CDR2 SYDVKM. Full variable domain (missing parts from reference TRBV28 and TRBJ2-5): DVKVTQSSRYLVKRTGEKVFLECVQDMDHENMFWYRQDPGLGLRLIYFSYDVKMKEKGDIPEGYSVSREKKERFSLILESASTNQTSMYLCASTRSQETQYFGPGTRLLVL.

The gene calls are TRBV5-8 and TRBJ2-7; 7 nucleotides match TRBD1. Germline V gives CDR1 SGHTS, CDR2 YDEGEE. CDR3 length: 15 amino acids. J gave up 2 bases and V 4 bases, and 9 bases lay outside the gene matches. Here the CDR3 reads CASSRGQPRPYEQYF. CDR3 sequence (DNA): TGTGCCAGCAGCAGGGGACAGCCTCGACCCTACGAGCAGTACTTC.

The V call is TRBV5-1, the J call TRBJ2-5, with 12 bases aligning to TRBD2. The length of the CDR3 is 16 residues. The V and J ends lost 4 bases and 4 bases, in that order; junction bases with no gene match: 8. Germline values: CDR1 SGHRS, CDR2 YFSETQ. CDR3 coding DNA: TGCGCCAGCAGCCAGAGGACTAGCGGGGTAAGAGAGACCCAGTACTTC. Residues: CASSQRTSGVRETQYF.

This clone was seen a few times. The chain combines TRBV6-5 with TRBJ2-2; 7 nucleotides agree with TRBD1. The germline CDR1 and CDR2 sequences are MNHEY and SVGAGI. V shed 4 bases and J 5 bases; nucleotides not matched to a gene: 7. The length of the CDR3 is 15 residues. This CDR3 is CASSSRGRGTGELFF. CDR3 sequence (DNA): TGTGCCAGCAGTTCGAGGGGGCGCGGGACCGGGGAGCTGTTTTTT.

This rearrangement joins TRBV28 to TRBJ2-7; 9 bases agree with TRBD1. The CDR3 spans 14 residues. Germline assignment: CDR1 MDHEN and CDR2 SYDVKM. The trim removed 6 bases at V and 4 bases at J, leaving 7 bases unmatched. In nucleotides, the CDR3 is TGTGCCAGCAGCACGGGGACAGGGCATTACGAGCAGTACTTC. Encoded protein: CASSTGTGHYEQYF.

This chain joins TRBV19 and TRBJ1-6, with D unclear. V lost 3 bases and J 0 bases, leaving 6 bases between the germline ends. CDR1 is LNHDA and CDR2 is SQIVND in the germline V gene (reference sequence). This CDR3 comprises 15 residues. The DNA of the CDR3 is TGTGCCAGTAGTATGGGGAGCTCCTATAATTCACCCCTCCACTTT. Amino acids: CASSMGSSYNSPLHF.

This clone appeared a few times. The J gene is TRBJ1-5, the V gene TRBV6-5; TRBD1 is a possible D gene (5 bases). The CDR3 is made up of 15 amino acids. Germline-derived CDR1 and CDR2 are MNHEY and SVGAGI. Trimming stripped 0 bases from V and 3 bases from J, with 9 bases between. The CDR3 here is CASSYSQGTNQPQHF. CDR3 bases: TGTGCCAGCAGTTACTCCCAGGGAACCAATCAGCCCCAGCATTTT.

The chain is built from TRBV5-1 and TRBJ2-1, with TRBD1 as a possible D gene (6 bases). The length of the CDR3 is 16 residues. Germline lookup yields CDR1 SGHRS and CDR2 YFSETQ. Trimming left V 4 bases short and J 5 bases short, with 19 bases between. The CDR3 loop reads CASSQNRASGNNEQFF. The DNA for the CDR3 is TGCGCCAGCAGCCAAAACAGGGCCTCAGGGAACAATGAGCAGTTCTTC.

This clone was seen a single time. The genes are TRBV27 and TRBJ1-2, with 10 bases aligning to TRBD1. Germline values: CDR1 MNHEY, CDR2 SMNVEV (reference sequence). The CDR3 is 14 residues long. V lost 3 bases, J lost 8 bases, and 6 bases stayed unmatched. CDR3 sequence reads: CASSFIDRGQGYTF. The CDR3 region has the DNA TGTGCCAGCAGTTTTATTGACAGGGGGCAAGGCTACACCTTC.

The V and J genes are TRBV6-5 and TRBJ2-7, with no clear D. V lost 4 bases and J 0 bases, leaving 7 bases between the germline ends. The CDR3 is made up of 13 amino acids. Looked up from germline, CDR1 is MNHEY and CDR2 is SVGAGI. The CDR3 loop is CASSSESSYEQYF. CDR3 nucleotides: TGTGCCAGCAGTTCGGAGTCCTCCTACGAGCAGTACTTC.

J is TRBJ1-2 and V is TRBV6-5; D call uncertain. CDR3 length equals 14 residues. V lost 7 bases, J lost 4 bases, and 16 bases lay in between. Germline values: CDR1 MNHEY, CDR2 SVGAGI. The CDR3 region has the DNA TGTGCCAGCACCGGAACTTTGCGGGTCTATGGCTACACCTTC. Protein product: CASTGTLRVYGYTF.

V and J are TRBV6-2 or TRBV6-3 and TRBJ1-2; TRBD1 matches 8 bases. The CDR3 is 14 residues long. From germline, CDR1 is MNHEY and CDR2 SVGEGT. Trimming at V came to 6 bases and at J to 4 bases, leaving 7 bases not matched to a gene. CDR3 protein: CASSQPGQVYGYTF. The DNA for the CDR3 is TGTGCCAGCAGCCAACCGGGACAGGTCTATGGCTACACCTTC.

V and J are TRBV28 and TRBJ2-1, with a possible D match to TRBD2 (6 bases). Trimming cost V 5 bases and J 10 bases, with 12 bases left between them. This CDR3 is 12 amino acids long. The germline gives CDR1 MDHEN, CDR2 SYDVKM. Here the CDR3 DNA reads TGTGCCAGCAGTCCCTGGGGAGGCGAGCAGTTCTTC. Translation: CASSPWGGEQFF. Based on the CDR3 plus reference TRBV28 and TRBJ2-1, the full variable domain is DVKVTQSSRYLVKRTGEKVFLECVQDMDHENMFWYRQDPGLGLRLIYFSYDVKMKEKGDIPEGYSVSREKKERFSLILESASTNQTSMYLCASSPWGGEQFFGPGTRLTVL.

The gene calls are TRBV30 and TRBJ1-1, with D possibly matching TRBD1 (6 bases). Germline CDR1 and CDR2: GTSNPN and SVGIG (reference sequence). This CDR3 comprises 13 residues. V was pared by 5 bases and J by 8 bases, with 18 bases between. The CDR3, as DNA: TGTGCCTGGGGGTACCGGACAGACATGGAAGCTTTCTTT. Protein: CAWGYRTDMEAFF.

The chain has TRBV28 and TRBJ1-3, with D possibly being TRBD1 (6 bases). V gave up 3 bases and J gave up 2 bases, with 11 bases separating them. The CDR3 sequence is 15 residues long. The germline CDR1 and CDR2 sequences are MDHEN and SYDVKM. CDR3 sequence (DNA): TGTGCCAGCAGTTTTAGGGGGAGGGCTGGAAACACCATATATTTT. It codes for CASSFRGRAGNTIYF.

The chain is built from TRBV5-1 and TRBJ2-2; D might be TRBD2 (5 bases). Germline V CDR1 and CDR2: SGHRS, YFSETQ. V was clipped by 4 bases and J by 2 bases, with 12 bases between them. There are 15 residues in the CDR3. The CDR3 region is CASSPRDGNTGELFF. The CDR3 bases are TGCGCCAGCAGCCCCCGGGATGGTAACACCGGGGAGCTGTTTTTT.